What follows describes a single T cell receptor (beta chain). Its specificity is unknown. 13 Jbeta primers and 60 Vbeta primers were used for the PCR. TCRdb keeps only in-frame clones here, not all; method: immunoSEQ multiplex PCR. The table lists some 96,000 clones, around 74% of them singletons. The ends lost 8 bases at V and 1 base at J; junction bases unmatched: 2. The CDR3 length is 13 residues. Germline V gene lookup returns CDR1 LNHDA and CDR2 SQIVND (reference sequence). This entry belongs to a study of cytomegalovirus exposure and HLA in healthy donors. Study conclusions and caveats: Earlier analysis yielded a pattern in which most TCR beta V segments were productive about 90% or about 30% of the time.

The genes are TRBV19 and TRBJ1-3; 7 nucleotides line up with TRBD1. The source is a man aged 40-49 years in good health and CMV-seropositive. Specimen: PBMCs. The CDR3 coding sequence is TGTGCCAGTGGGACAGATTCTGGAAACACCATATATTTT. Protein sequence: CASGTDSGNTIYF.